The 12 T cell receptor beta chains below were found in one sample sequenced in a study of blood T cell repertoires in COVID-19. Profiled with immunoSEQ multiplex PCR; TCRdb holds only in-frame clones, not every one. The sample has under 95,000 clones, 87% seen once. The sample was peripheral blood. The receptors stem from a man aged 60 to 75 with acute or convalescent COVID-19.

The rearrangement uses TRBV6-5 and TRBJ1-6; TRBD1 matches 10 bases. There are 14 residues in the CDR3. V dropped 4 bases and J dropped 10; count of bases not matched to a gene: 4. The germline CDR1 and CDR2 sequences are MNHEY and SVGAGI. CDR3 sequence reads: CASSSGQGNSPLHF. CDR3 bases: TGTGCCAGCAGTTCGGGACAGGGGAACTCACCCCTCCACTTT.

The CDR3 is CASSRGEDNTQYF. Written as DNA, the CDR3 is TGTGCCAGCTCACGAGGGGAGGATAATACGCAGTATTTT. The chain is built from TRBV18 and TRBJ2-3; weak D call: TRBD2 (6 bases). V lost 4 bases and J 7 bases, leaving 12 bases between the germline ends. This CDR3 has 13 residues. Germline loops: CDR1 KGHSH, CDR2 LQKENI.

The chain employs TRBV7-3 and TRBJ2-3; TRBD2 matches 10 bases. The CDR3 sequence is 17 residues long. Looked up from germline, CDR1 is SGHTA and CDR2 is FQGTGA. V shed 5 bases and J 2 bases; nucleotides not matched to a gene: 10. The CDR3: CASSPRGSGGSTDTQYF. The CDR3 DNA reads TGTGCCAGCAGCCCCCGGGGTAGCGGGGGGTCCACAGATACGCAGTATTTT.

The rearrangement uses TRBV9 and TRBJ2-5; 8 positions agree with TRBD2. There are 17 residues in the CDR3. The trim removed 4 bases at V and 1 base at J, leaving 12 bases unmatched. Germline CDR1 is SGDLS and CDR2 is YYNGEE. The CDR3 coding sequence is TGTGCCAGCAGCCCCCGAATGGCCGGGGGGGTCCAAGAGACCCAGTACTTC. It specifies CASSPRMAGGVQETQYF.

The chain recombines TRBV6-1 with TRBJ1-1; possibly TRBD1 for D (6 bases). This CDR3 has 16 amino acids. V was shortened by 2 bases and J by 2 bases, with 15 bases between the two germline ends. CDR1 is MNHNS, CDR2 SASEGT, per germline. The CDR3 nucleotides read TGTGCCAGCAGTGAACAACCGACAGGCGTAAACACTGAAGCTTTCTTT. Protein: CASSEQPTGVNTEAFF.

This sequence joins TRBV12-5 and TRBJ2-1; D perhaps matches TRBD2 (5 bases). Germline CDR1 is LGHNT and CDR2 is FRNRAP. Trimming shortened V by 0 bases and J by 7 bases, and 19 bases separated the two germline ends. There are 17 residues in the CDR3. In nucleotides, the CDR3 is TGTGCTAGTGGTTTGGTACCCCCCAGCCTCGAGGGAAATGAGCAGTTCTTC. It yields the protein CASGLVPPSLEGNEQFF.

V is TRBV11-2 and J is TRBJ2-7; D perhaps matches TRBD2 (5 bases). CDR3 size: 14 residues. V was shortened by 4 bases and J by 3 bases, with 13 bases between the two germline ends. CDR1 is SGHAT, CDR2 FQNNGV, per germline. CDR3 protein: CASSSMRAHYEQYF. In DNA, the CDR3 is TGTGCCAGCAGCTCCATGCGGGCGCACTACGAGCAGTACTTC.

This chain connects TRBV4-3 to TRBJ1-4; TRBD1 is a possible D gene (5 bases). CDR3 length equals 16 residues. V lost 0 bases and J 8 bases, leaving 16 bases between the germline ends. Germline lookup yields CDR1 LGHNA and CDR2 YSLEER. CDR3 in DNA: TGCGCCAGCAGCCAAGAACTGTGGGGGGGAGCAGAAAAACTGTTTTTT. This encodes CASSQELWGGAEKLFF.

The CDR3 DNA sequence: TGTGCCAGCAGGGCAGGGAATTCACCCCTCCACTTT. Amino acid sequence: CASRAGNSPLHF. The chain uses TRBV25-1 and TRBJ1-6; the D gene is possibly TRBD1 (5 bases). The CDR3 totals 12 residues. V shed 6 bases and J shed 7 bases, with 7 bases lying between them. Germline CDR1 is MGHDK and CDR2 is SYGVNS.

The chain is built from TRBV3-1 (or the pseudogene TRBV3-2) and TRBJ1-2, with D uncertain. Germline V CDR1 and CDR2: LGHDT, YNNKEL (reference sequence). This CDR3 spans 12 amino acids. Trimming shortened V by 5 bases and J by 2 bases, and 6 bases separated the two germline ends. CDR3 loop: CASSTGNYGYTF. The CDR3 DNA reads as TGTGCCAGCAGCACGGGGAACTATGGCTACACCTTC.

This chain uses TRBV18 with TRBJ1-5; D possibly corresponds to TRBD1 (5 bases). V lost 4 bases and J lost 1, with 14 bases in between. The length of the CDR3 is 16 residues. Germline V gene data show CDR1 as KGHSH and CDR2 as LQKENI. CDR3 coding DNA: TGTGCCAGCTCACTGTCGGGGGACCCGAGCAATCAGCCCCAGCATTTT. This translates into CASSLSGDPSNQPQHF.

The V call is TRBV9, the J call TRBJ1-1, with D tentatively TRBD1 (5 bases). With 0 bases removed from V and 5 bases from J, the gap between germline ends came to 11 bases. Germline V gene lookup returns CDR1 SGDLS and CDR2 YYNGEE. CDR3 size: 14 residues. This CDR3 is CASSVDPGRTEAFF. In nucleotides, the CDR3 is TGTGCCAGCAGCGTAGACCCAGGGCGTACTGAAGCTTTCTTT.